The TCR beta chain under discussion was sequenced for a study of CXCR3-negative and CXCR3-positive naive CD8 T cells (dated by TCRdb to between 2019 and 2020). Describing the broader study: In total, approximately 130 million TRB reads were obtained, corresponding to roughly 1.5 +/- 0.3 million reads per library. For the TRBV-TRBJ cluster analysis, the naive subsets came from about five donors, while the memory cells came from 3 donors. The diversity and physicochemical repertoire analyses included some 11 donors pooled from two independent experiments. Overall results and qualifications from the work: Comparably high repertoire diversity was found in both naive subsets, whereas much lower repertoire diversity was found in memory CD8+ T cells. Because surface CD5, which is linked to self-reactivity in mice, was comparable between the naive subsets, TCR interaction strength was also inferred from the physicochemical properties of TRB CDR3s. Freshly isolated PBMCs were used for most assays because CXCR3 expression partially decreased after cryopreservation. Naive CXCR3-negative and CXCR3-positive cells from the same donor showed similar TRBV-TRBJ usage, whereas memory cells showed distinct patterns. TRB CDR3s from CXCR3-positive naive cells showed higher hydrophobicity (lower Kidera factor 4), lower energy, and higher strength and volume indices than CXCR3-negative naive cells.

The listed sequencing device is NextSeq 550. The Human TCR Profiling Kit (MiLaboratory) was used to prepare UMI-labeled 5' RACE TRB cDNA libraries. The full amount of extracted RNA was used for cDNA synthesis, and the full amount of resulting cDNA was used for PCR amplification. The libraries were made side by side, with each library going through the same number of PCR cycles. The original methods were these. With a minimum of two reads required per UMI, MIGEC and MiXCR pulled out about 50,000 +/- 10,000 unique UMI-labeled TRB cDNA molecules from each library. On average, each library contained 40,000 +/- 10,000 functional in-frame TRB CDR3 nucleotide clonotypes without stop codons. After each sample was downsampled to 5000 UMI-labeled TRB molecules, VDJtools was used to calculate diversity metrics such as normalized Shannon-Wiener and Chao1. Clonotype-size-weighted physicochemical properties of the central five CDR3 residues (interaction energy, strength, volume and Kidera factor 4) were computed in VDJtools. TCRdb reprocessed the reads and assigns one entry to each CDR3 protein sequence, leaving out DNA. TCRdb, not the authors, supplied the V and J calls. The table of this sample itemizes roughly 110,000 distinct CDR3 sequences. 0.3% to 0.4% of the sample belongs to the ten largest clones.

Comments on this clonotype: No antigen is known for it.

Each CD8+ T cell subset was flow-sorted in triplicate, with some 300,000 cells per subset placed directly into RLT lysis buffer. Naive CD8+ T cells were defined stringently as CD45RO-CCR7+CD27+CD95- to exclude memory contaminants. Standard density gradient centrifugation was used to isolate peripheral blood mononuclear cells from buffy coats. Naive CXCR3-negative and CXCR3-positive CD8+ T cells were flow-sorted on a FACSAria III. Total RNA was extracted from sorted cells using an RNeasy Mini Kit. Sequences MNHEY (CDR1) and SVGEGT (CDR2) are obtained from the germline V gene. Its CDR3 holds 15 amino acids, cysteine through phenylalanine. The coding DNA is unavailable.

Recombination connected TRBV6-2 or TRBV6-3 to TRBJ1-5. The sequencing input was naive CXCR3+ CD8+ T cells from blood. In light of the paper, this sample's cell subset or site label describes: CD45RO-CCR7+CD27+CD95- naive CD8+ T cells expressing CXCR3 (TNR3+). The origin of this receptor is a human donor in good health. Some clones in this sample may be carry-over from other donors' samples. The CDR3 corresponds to CASSYLAVSNQPQHF.